Below are 18 T cell receptor beta chains sequenced from a single sample in a study of blood T cells in healthy people across ages. A second PCR of about 6 to 12 cycles used a sample-barcoded 5' primer and a J-beta primer mix. Using its own MiXCR run on the 5' RACE reads, TCRdb lists one record per CDR3 protein. The table records 920,000 or so distinct CDR3 sequences, 35% to 50% of them present only once. Sequences were obtained from blood. These receptors were collected from a woman aged 60-75 years in good health.

The genes are TRBV3-1 and TRBJ1-2, with D possibly being TRBD1 (5 bases). Germline V gene data show CDR1 as LGHDT and CDR2 as YNNKEL (reference sequence). V was shortened by 0 bases and J by 7 bases, with 12 bases between the two germline ends. The CDR3 totals 14 residues. The CDR3 region is CASSQDGGVGGYTF. CDR3 coding DNA: TGTGCCAGCAGCCAAGATGGAGGGGTGGGTGGCTACACCTTC.

V and J are TRBV5-1 and TRBJ2-2, with 7 bases lining up with TRBD2. Germline CDR1 reads SGHRS; CDR2 reads YFSETQ. The CDR3 has 15 amino acids. V was clipped by 4 bases and J by 1 base; unmatched bases: 4. The CDR3 sequence: CASSLPGGNTGELFF. The CDR3 coding sequence is TGCGCCAGCAGCCTTCCGGGAGGGAACACCGGGGAGCTGTTTTTT.

J is TRBJ1-2 and V is TRBV28; D call uncertain. CDR1 and CDR2 from the germline V gene are MDHEN and SYDVKM. Between the trimmed V and J ends, which lost 5 bases and 3 bases, there was a span of 16 bases. This CDR3 comprises 15 residues. This chain's CDR3 is CASSLIDEGYYGYTF. The CDR3 region has the DNA TGTGCCAGCAGTCTAATTGACGAAGGATACTATGGCTACACCTTC.

The chain joins TRBV6-2 or TRBV6-3 to TRBJ1-5, with 9 bases fitting TRBD1. V dropped 5 bases and J dropped 6; count of bases not matched to a gene: 14. The germline CDR1 and CDR2 sequences are MNHEY and SVGEGT. The CDR3 contains 17 residues. CDR3 protein: CASSLWPPGQGGQPQHF. The CDR3, as DNA: TGTGCCAGCAGTCTATGGCCACCGGGACAGGGAGGTCAGCCCCAGCATTTT.

V and J are TRBV2 and TRBJ2-5; 11 bases agree with TRBD2. This CDR3 has 15 residues. V dropped 7 bases and J dropped 5; count of bases not matched to a gene: 9. From germline, CDR1 is SNHLY and CDR2 FYNNEI. For the CDR3, the DNA is TGTGCCAGCATGTTCACTAGCGGGAGCGGCGAGACCCAGTACTTC. Protein product: CASMFTSGSGETQYF.

The chain has TRBV6-1 and TRBJ2-1, with D possibly TRBD2 on 5 matching bases. CDR3 length: 13 residues. Between the trimmed V and J ends, which lost 3 bases and 10 bases, there was a span of 13 bases. CDR1 MNHNS and CDR2 SASEGT come from the germline V gene. The DNA for the CDR3 is TGTGCCAGCAGTGATGAGGGTGTACGGGAGCAGTTCTTC. Protein sequence: CASSDEGVREQFF.

As DNA, the CDR3 is TGCAGTGCTTCCCTAGGGGGAGTGTCCCACGAGCAGTACTTC. Protein: CSASLGGVSHEQYF. This sequence joins TRBV20-1 and TRBJ2-7, with TRBD1 as a possible D gene (6 bases). Trimming shortened V by 5 bases and J by 5 bases, and 19 bases separated the two germline ends. The germline V gene has CDR1 DFQATT and CDR2 SNEGSKA (reference sequence). This CDR3 has 14 amino acids.

The CDR3 DNA reads TGTGCCAGCAGTGAGCCCTTAGGGACTACATCTAACAATGAGCAGTTCTTC. It is translated as CASSEPLGTTSNNEQFF. V and J are TRBV25-1 and TRBJ2-1, with 7 bases lining up with TRBD2. The CDR3 covers 17 residues. Germline-derived CDR1 and CDR2 are MGHDK and SYGVNS. The trim removed 3 bases at V and 5 bases at J, leaving 13 bases unmatched.

CDR3 DNA sequence: TGTGCCAGCAGCGTATTGCAGGGGAGCGAGCAGTACTTC. Protein product: CASSVLQGSEQYF. The genes are TRBV9 and TRBJ2-5, with D possibly being TRBD1 (6 bases). With the DNA end fitting TRBJ2-7 better, the J assignment may be wrong. This CDR3 has 13 residues. The V gene's germline CDR1 is SGDLS and CDR2 YYNGEE.

In regard to this clonotype: Germline and junction disagree at one end, which may indicate a read error. The V gene is TRBV29-1, the J gene TRBJ1-4, with TRBD1 identical over 9 bases. This CDR3 is built from 14 residues. Germline assignment: CDR1 SQVTM and CDR2 ANQGSEA. This CDR3 is CSAEDGTGLARLFF. The CDR3 nucleotides read TGCAGCGCTGAAGACGGGACAGGGCTTGCACGACTGTTTTTT.

The sample holds a few counts of this clonotype. The gene calls are TRBV6-5 and TRBJ2-5; D might be TRBD2 (5 bases). This CDR3 has 15 residues. CDR1 and CDR2 from the germline V gene are MNHEY and SVGAGI. Trimming removed 4 bases at V and 1 base at J, with 13 bases between. CDR3 loop: CASSSPSLGQETQYF. The CDR3, as DNA: TGTGCCAGCAGTTCCCCCTCACTAGGCCAAGAGACCCAGTACTTC.

The rearrangement links TRBV6-1 to TRBJ2-1; no reliable D call. The CDR3 sequence is 15 residues long. V was clipped by 0 bases and J by 0 bases, with 6 bases between them. The germline CDR1 and CDR2 sequences are MNHNS and SASEGT. This CDR3 reads CASSEARSSYNEQFF. In DNA form, the CDR3 reads TGTGCCAGCAGTGAAGCCAGAAGCTCCTACAATGAGCAGTTCTTC.

The V call is TRBV5-6, the J call TRBJ2-5; 8 bases are shared with TRBD2. V trimming: 2 bases; J trimming: 1 base; junction bases outside the gene matches: 7. CDR1 SGHDT and CDR2 YYEEEE come from the germline V gene. The CDR3 runs 16 residues. CDR3 sequence reads: CASSFTSGSPQETQYF. The DNA of the CDR3 is TGTGCCAGCAGCTTTACCAGCGGGAGCCCCCAAGAGACCCAGTACTTC.

J is TRBJ2-5 and V is TRBV15; 7 bases align to TRBD2. Germline V gives CDR1 LNHNV, CDR2 YYDKDF (reference sequence). Trimming took 4 bases from V and 4 from J; bases not matched to a gene: 9. CDR3 length: 15 residues. CDR3 nucleotide sequence: TGTGCCACCAGCAAAGCTAGCGGAGGGGCAGAGACCCAGTACTTC. Its protein is CATSKASGGAETQYF.

V usage is TRBV3-1 and J usage is TRBJ2-3; TRBD2 agrees at 8 bases. The CDR3 consists of 14 residues. CDR1 and CDR2 (germline): LGHDT, YNNKEL (reference sequence). Trimming removed 4 bases from V and 6 bases from J; junction bases left unmatched: 6. CDR3 protein: CASSPLAEGDTQYF. In DNA form, the CDR3 reads TGTGCCAGCAGCCCACTAGCGGAGGGGGATACGCAGTATTTT.

This clonotype was seen a few times. A much larger clone sits a single nucleotide away, making a read error possible. J is TRBJ2-1 and V is TRBV20-1, with 8 bases identical to TRBD2. Per the germline V gene, CDR1 is DFQATT and CDR2 is SNEGSKA (reference sequence). CDR3 size: 16 residues. CDR3 amino acids: CCAPPPGRGESNEQFF. CDR3 bases: TGCTGTGCTCCCCCCCCGGGGCGGGGGGAAAGCAATGAGCAGTTCTTC.

The chain combines TRBV9 with TRBJ2-7, with D hard to call. With the DNA end fitting TRBJ2-5 better, the J assignment may be wrong. The length of the CDR3 is 12 residues. Germline V gene data show CDR1 as SGDLS and CDR2 as YYNGEE. The CDR3 protein is CASSANRGTQYF. The CDR3 DNA follows: TGTGCCAGCAGCGCCAACCGTGGGACCCAGTACTTC.

This chain joins TRBV7-9 and TRBJ1-5, with D possibly TRBD1 on 5 matching bases. CDR3 size: 15 residues. V lost 4 bases to trimming and J lost 2 bases, with 12 bases between them. The germline V gene has CDR1 SEHNR and CDR2 FQNEAQ (reference sequence). The CDR3 region has the DNA TGTGCCAGCAGCTCGATAGGGGCGGGCAATCAGCCCCAGCATTTT. Translated, it gives CASSSIGAGNQPQHF. Using reference TRBV7-9 and TRBJ1-5 for the parts outside the CDR3, the full variable domain is DTGVSQNPRHKITKRGQNVTFRCDPISEHNRLYWYRQTLGQGPEFLTYFQNEAQLEKSRLLSDRFSAERPKGSFSTLEIQRTEQGDSAMYLCASSSIGAGNQPQHFGDGTRLSIL.